The 18 T cell receptor beta chains listed next were all sequenced from one sample in a study of blood T cell repertoires in COVID-19. Some clones are missing from TCRdb's copy, which holds only in-frame ones; the method was immunoSEQ multiplex PCR. This sample yields just over 150,000 clones, of which 90% to 95% are seen a single time; 4.6% belongs to the top ten. Source material: peripheral blood. These receptors all come from a woman in her 50s with acute or convalescent COVID-19.

DNA for the CDR3: TGTGCCAGCAGCCCAACAGGTTCCTACGAGCAGTACTTC. It yields the protein CASSPTGSYEQYF. This rearrangement joins TRBV11-2 to TRBJ2-7, with D perhaps matching TRBD1 (5 bases). This CDR3 is 13 amino acids long. CDR1 is SGHAT, CDR2 FQNNGV, per germline. Trimming removed 5 bases from V and 1 base from J, with 9 bases in between.

The J gene is TRBJ2-7, the V gene TRBV5-1, with 8 bases aligning to TRBD2. The CDR3 is made up of 13 amino acids. The germline CDR1 and CDR2 sequences are SGHRS and YFSETQ. The J segment lost 6 bases and the V segment lost 4 bases, leaving 6 bases of the junction unmatched. This CDR3 reads CASSVGGASEQYF. The CDR3 coding sequence is TGCGCCAGCAGCGTCGGGGGGGCGTCCGAGCAGTACTTC.

The J gene is TRBJ1-1, the V gene TRBV30; no clear D. Germline-derived CDR1 and CDR2 are GTSNPN and SVGIG (reference sequence). CDR3 length equals 12 residues. With 4 bases removed from V and 0 bases from J, the gap between germline ends came to 6 bases. In DNA, the CDR3 is TGTGCCTGGACCAGGATGAACACTGAAGCTTTCTTT. Protein sequence: CAWTRMNTEAFF.

The chain employs TRBV7-3 and TRBJ2-1; 9 bases align to TRBD1. CDR3 length: 13 residues. V lost 1 base to trimming and J lost 8 bases; unmatched junction nucleotides: 0. Germline CDR1 reads SGHTA; CDR2 reads FQGTGA. The CDR3 DNA sequence: TGTGCCAGCAGCTTAAGGGACAGGGATGAGCAGTTCTTC. It codes for CASSLRDRDEQFF.

The chain links TRBV5-4 to TRBJ1-1; TRBD1 might be the D (6 bases). The V gene lost 4 bases and the J gene lost 2 bases, with 15 bases spanning the gap. The CDR3 is made up of 15 amino acids. Germline CDR1 and CDR2: SGHNT and YYREEE (reference sequence). CDR3 sequence reads: CASSPGGQLNTEAFF. CDR3 nucleotide sequence: TGTGCCAGCAGCCCGGGGGGGCAGCTCAACACTGAAGCTTTCTTT.

The chain employs TRBV14 and TRBJ2-2; D remains ambiguous. CDR1 is SGHDN, CDR2 FVKESK, per germline. V was trimmed by 4 bases and J by 6 bases, leaving 12 bases between them. The CDR3 has 14 residues. The CDR3 sequence is CASSPSHLPGELFF. The DNA of the CDR3 is TGTGCCAGCAGCCCATCACATCTCCCCGGGGAGCTGTTTTTT. The variable domain in full, completed from reference TRBV14 and TRBJ2-2, reads EAGVTQFPSHSVIEKGQTVTLRCDPISGHDNLYWYRRVMGKEIKFLLHFVKESKQDESGMPNNRFLAERTGGTYSTLKVQPAELEDSGVYFCASSPSHLPGELFFGEGSRLTVL.

This rearrangement joins TRBV3-1 (or the pseudogene TRBV3-2) to TRBJ1-1, with 8 positions matching TRBD1. This CDR3 spans 14 amino acids. The trim removed 1 base at V and 7 bases at J, leaving 5 bases unmatched. Per germline, CDR1 LGHDT and CDR2 YNNKEL (reference sequence). CDR3 sequence reads: CASSQGTGISEAFF. The CDR3 DNA sequence: TGTGCCAGCAGCCAAGGGACAGGGATCAGTGAAGCTTTCTTT.

V and J are TRBV19 and TRBJ1-2; no reliable D call. The CDR3 sequence is 13 residues long. V lost 3 bases, J lost 7 bases, and 12 bases lay in between. Germline V CDR1 and CDR2: LNHDA, SQIVND (reference sequence). The CDR3 DNA follows: TGTGCCAGTAGTATGGACTCAGGAGGTGGCTACACCTTC. Its translation: CASSMDSGGGYTF.

The rearrangement links TRBV2 to TRBJ1-5, with D possibly being TRBD1 (6 bases). Trimming removed 5 bases at V and 6 bases at J, with 17 bases between. CDR1 and CDR2 (germline): SNHLY, FYNNEI. This CDR3 is built from 15 residues. CDR3 nucleotides: TGTGCCAGCAGTCCCGAACAGGGTTTGATTCAGCCCCAGCATTTT. Its translation is CASSPEQGLIQPQHF.

This clone was found once. This chain joins TRBV10-2 and TRBJ1-4; TRBD1 matches at 8 bases. The CDR3 is 13 amino acids. Germline CDR1 reads WSHSY; CDR2 reads SAAADI. V dropped 6 bases and J dropped 8; count of bases not matched to a gene: 5. As DNA, the CDR3 is TGCGCCAGCAGGACTTCAGGGGGCGAAAAACTGTTTTTT. Its translation: CASRTSGGEKLFF.

The chain uses TRBV21-1 and TRBJ2-3; the table names TRBD1, a call not compared with the DNA. TRBV21-1 is annotated as a pseudogene. The CDR3 runs 18 residues. CDR3 region: CASSKGQAFRQNRDTQYF. CDR3 coding DNA: TGTGCCAGCAGCAAAGGTCAGGCTTTTCGGCAGAACAGAGATACGCAGTATTTT.

V usage is TRBV19 and J usage is TRBJ1-2, with TRBD1 matching over 9 bases. Germline assignment: CDR1 LNHDA and CDR2 SQIVND (reference sequence). The CDR3 runs to 16 residues. Trimming removed 3 bases from V and 4 bases from J; junction bases left unmatched: 9. CDR3 nucleotides: TGTGCCAGTAGTATCTTTGGGACAGGGTTCGGCTATGGCTACACCTTC. Residues: CASSIFGTGFGYGYTF.

This rearrangement joins TRBV6-6 to TRBJ1-5; 7 bases are a match to TRBD1. The length of the CDR3 is 16 residues. Trimming at V came to 4 bases and at J to 4 bases, leaving 10 bases not matched to a gene. Germline V gives CDR1 MNHNY, CDR2 SVGAGI (reference sequence). The CDR3 is CASSWSGGGWNQPQHF. In DNA form, the CDR3 reads TGTGCCAGCAGTTGGTCAGGGGGTGGGTGGAATCAGCCCCAGCATTTT.

The genes are TRBV6-5 and TRBJ1-4, with TRBD1 matching over 7 bases. Trimming at V came to 7 bases and at J to 7 bases, leaving 6 bases not matched to a gene. Germline V gene lookup returns CDR1 MNHEY and CDR2 SVGAGI. This CDR3 is built from 13 residues. The CDR3 here is CASTPGGGEKLFF. The CDR3 DNA reads TGTGCCAGCACCCCAGGGGGAGGTGAAAAACTGTTTTTT.

This clone was observed once. This rearrangement joins TRBV6-5 to TRBJ2-1; D gene uncertain. Trimming cost V 6 bases and J 6 bases, with 18 bases left between them. Germline assignment: CDR1 MNHEY and CDR2 SVGAGI. The CDR3 sequence is 15 residues long. CDR3 sequence (DNA): TGTGCCAGCAGCCAAGACAAACTCCCCAGCAATGAGCAGTTCTTC. Translating it yields CASSQDKLPSNEQFF.

The chain combines TRBV7-6 with TRBJ1-3, with 7 bases identical to TRBD1. Per the germline V gene, CDR1 is SGHVS and CDR2 is FNYEAQ. The CDR3 has 16 residues. J lost 1 base, V lost 4 bases, and 7 bases had no gene match. CDR3 bases: TGTGCCAGCAGCTCCCGACAGGGTGGATCTGGAAACACCATATATTTT. Translated: CASSSRQGGSGNTIYF.

This sequence joins TRBV5-6 and TRBJ1-6, with D uncertain. V lost 0 bases, J lost 12 bases, and 10 bases lay in between. The CDR3 runs to 13 residues. CDR1 and CDR2 from the germline V gene are SGHDT and YYEEEE. The CDR3 loop is CASSLGDGRPLHF. CDR3 in DNA: TGTGCCAGCAGCTTGGGAGACGGGAGACCCCTCCACTTT.

V usage is TRBV25-1 and J usage is TRBJ1-2; D perhaps matches TRBD1 (5 bases). The CDR3 consists of 12 residues. Germline values: CDR1 MGHDK, CDR2 SYGVNS. Trimming cost V 8 bases and J 4 bases, with 11 bases left between them. In DNA, the CDR3 is TGTGCCAGCGCCCTTGACAGCTATGGCTACACCTTC. It encodes CASALDSYGYTF.